Each of the 13 T cell receptor beta chains below was sequenced from the same sample in a study of cytomegalovirus exposure and HLA in healthy donors (TCRdb year 2017). The library was built by means of the immunoSEQ multiplex PCR assay. The multiplex PCR relied on a mix of 60 forward primers for TCR Vbeta segments and 13 reverse primers for TCR Jbeta segments. Here the immuneACCESS table is served through TCRdb, limited to in-frame sequences with V and J called. Missing clones are a known gap in these copies; in checked studies unresolved V genes cover under half, and the rest lacks a known reason. The sample includes over 120,000 clones, with just under 85% observed a single time. Clones ranked in the top ten supply about 1.5% of the sample. Sequenced sample: PBMCs. The receptors were sampled from a young man in good health and CMV-seropositive.

The chain uses TRBV5-6 and TRBJ2-3; 14 positions agree with TRBD2. Germline V gives CDR1 SGHDT, CDR2 YYEEEE. Trimming cost V 4 bases and J 6 bases; bases outside gene matches: 1. The CDR3 is 14 residues long. CDR3 coding DNA: TGTGCCAGCAGCCGACTAGCGGGGGGGGATACGCAGTATTTT. It translates to CASSRLAGGDTQYF.

The V and J genes are TRBV28 and TRBJ2-3; D possibly corresponds to TRBD1 (5 bases). Germline CDR1 is MDHEN and CDR2 is SYDVKM. The CDR3 is 15 residues long. V was cut by 2 bases and J by 0 bases, with 9 bases left in between. CDR3 DNA: TGTGCCAGCAGTTTAAGGGGCGTAAGCACAGATACGCAGTATTTT. Its protein product is CASSLRGVSTDTQYF.

This clone was seen a single time. The V gene is TRBV6-4, the J gene TRBJ2-3; D perhaps matches TRBD1 (6 bases). Trimming removed 1 base from V and 2 bases from J, with 13 bases in between. Looked up from germline, CDR1 is MRHNA and CDR2 is SNTAGT. CDR3 length: 16 residues. The CDR3 DNA reads TGTGCCAGCAGTGACTTCCCAGGGGCCTCCACAGATACGCAGTATTTT. This gives the protein CASSDFPGASTDTQYF.

This clone came up a few times. The CDR3 region is CASGGPPLYGYTF. CDR3 coding DNA: TGTGCCAGCGGAGGGCCGCCGCTCTATGGCTACACCTTC. This chain joins TRBV9 and TRBJ1-2; D call uncertain. The CDR3 runs 13 residues. Germline V lookup: CDR1 SGDLS, CDR2 YYNGEE. Trimming stripped 7 bases from V and 4 bases from J, with 14 bases between. The variable domain in full, with the rest retrieved from reference TRBV9 and TRBJ1-2, is DSGVTQTPKHLITATGQRVTLRCSPRSGDLSVYWYQQSLDQGLQFLIQYYNGEERAKGNILERFSAQQFPDLHSELNLSSLELGDSALYFCASGGPPLYGYTFGSGTRLTVV.

The V gene is TRBV28, the J gene TRBJ2-7, with 8 bases fitting TRBD1. The CDR3 spans 15 residues. J lost 1 base, V lost 5 bases, and 7 bases had no gene match. From germline, CDR1 is MDHEN and CDR2 SYDVKM. This CDR3 reads CASSLRGTGSYEQYF. For the CDR3, the DNA is TGTGCCAGCAGTCTTCGCGGGACAGGTTCCTACGAGCAGTACTTC.

The chain has TRBV27 and TRBJ2-7; D gene ambiguous. Germline V lookup: CDR1 MNHEY, CDR2 SMNVEV (reference sequence). Trimming took off 6 bases at V and 7 bases at J, with 19 bases between the two ends. The CDR3 spans 14 residues. This CDR3 is CASSQSISSGEQYF. The CDR3 region has the DNA TGTGCCAGCAGCCAGTCCATCTCCTCCGGGGAGCAGTACTTC.

This clone was recorded a few times. The V and J genes are TRBV7-2 and TRBJ1-2; 8 nucleotides align to TRBD1. This CDR3 comprises 13 residues. The ends lost 2 bases at V and 10 bases at J; junction bases unmatched: 6. CDR1 is SGHTA, CDR2 FQGNSA, per germline. CDR3 bases: TGTGCCAGCAGCTTACCTGGACAGGGTGACTACACCTTC. This codes for CASSLPGQGDYTF.

The chain uses TRBV21-1 and TRBJ2-7; the table assigns TRBD1, which was not confirmed against the DNA. TRBV21-1 is tagged as a pseudogene. This CDR3 contains 13 residues. CDR3: CASSKPQAYEQYF. CDR3 DNA: TGTGCCAGCAGCAAACCCCAGGCCTACGAGCAGTACTTC.

The V call is TRBV28, the J call TRBJ2-4; maybe TRBD1 (6 bases). This CDR3 is 13 amino acids long. In germline, CDR1 is MDHEN, CDR2 SYDVKM. With 8 bases removed from V and 9 bases from J, the gap between germline ends came to 17 bases. The CDR3 nucleotides are TGTGCCAGCCGACGGACTCAGGGGAGCATTCAGTACTTC. Its protein is CASRRTQGSIQYF.

The rearrangement uses TRBV7-2 and TRBJ2-7; TRBD1 matches 9 bases. The CDR3 totals 14 residues. Germline CDR1 is SGHTA and CDR2 is FQGNSA. The V and J ends lost 5 bases and 6 bases, in that order; junction bases with no gene match: 8. As DNA, the CDR3 is TGTGCCAGCAGCCCTGGACAGGGGCCTGCCGAGCAGTACTTC. It codes for CASSPGQGPAEQYF.

The chain recombines TRBV27 with TRBJ2-7, with TRBD2 identical over 15 bases. Looked up from germline, CDR1 is MNHEY and CDR2 is SMNVEV (reference sequence). The V gene end was trimmed by 6 bases and the J gene end by 4 bases; junction bases not matched to a gene: 13. The CDR3 loop spans 18 amino acids. CDR3: CASRTGLAGGSRMYEQYF. CDR3 sequence (DNA): TGTGCCAGCAGAACCGGACTAGCGGGAGGGTCGCGAATGTACGAGCAGTACTTC.

Written as DNA, the CDR3 is TGTGCCAGCAGGTCCTCCCGGGGAGCTTTCTTT. Its translation: CASRSSRGAFF. The rearrangement joins TRBV6-1 to TRBJ1-1; D is undetermined. Germline loops: CDR1 MNHNS, CDR2 SASEGT. This CDR3 has 11 amino acids. Trimming stripped 6 bases from V and 10 bases from J, with 12 bases between.

The chain uses TRBV27 and TRBJ1-2, with 7 bases lining up with TRBD1. V lost 4 bases and J lost 4; bases outside the gene matches: 9. Germline V gene data show CDR1 as MNHEY and CDR2 as SMNVEV (reference sequence). There are 15 residues in the CDR3. CDR3 DNA: TGTGCCAGCAGTTCCACAGGGGCGGGTGGCTATGGCTACACCTTC. Residues: CASSSTGAGGYGYTF.